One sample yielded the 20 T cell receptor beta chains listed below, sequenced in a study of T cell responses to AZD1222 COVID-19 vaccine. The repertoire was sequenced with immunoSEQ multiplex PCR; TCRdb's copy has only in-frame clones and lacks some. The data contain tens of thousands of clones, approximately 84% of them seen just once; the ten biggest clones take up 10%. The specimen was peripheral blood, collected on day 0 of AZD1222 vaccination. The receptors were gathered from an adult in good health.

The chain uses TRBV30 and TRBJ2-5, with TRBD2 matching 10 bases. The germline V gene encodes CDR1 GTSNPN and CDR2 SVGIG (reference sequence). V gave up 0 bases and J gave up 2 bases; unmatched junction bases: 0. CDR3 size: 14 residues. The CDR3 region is CAWSVAGGQETQYF. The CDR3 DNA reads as TGTGCCTGGAGTGTAGCGGGGGGGCAAGAGACCCAGTACTTC.

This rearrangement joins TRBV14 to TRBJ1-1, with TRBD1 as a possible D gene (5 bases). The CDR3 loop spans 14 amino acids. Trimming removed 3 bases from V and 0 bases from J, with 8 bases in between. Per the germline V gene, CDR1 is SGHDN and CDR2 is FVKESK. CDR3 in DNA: TGTGCCAGCAGCCAGGCAGGGATGAACACTGAAGCTTTCTTT. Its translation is CASSQAGMNTEAFF.

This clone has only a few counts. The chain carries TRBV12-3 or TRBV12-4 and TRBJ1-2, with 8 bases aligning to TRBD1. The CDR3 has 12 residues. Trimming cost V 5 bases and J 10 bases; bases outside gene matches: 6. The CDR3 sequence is CASSPRDRIYTF. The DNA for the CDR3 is TGTGCCAGCAGTCCTCGGGACAGGATCTACACCTTC.

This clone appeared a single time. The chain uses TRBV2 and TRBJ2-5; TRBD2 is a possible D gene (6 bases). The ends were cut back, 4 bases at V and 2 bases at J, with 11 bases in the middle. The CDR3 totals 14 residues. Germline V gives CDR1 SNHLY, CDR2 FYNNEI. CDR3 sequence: CASSGWGLQETQYF. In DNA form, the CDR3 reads TGTGCCAGCAGTGGTTGGGGACTTCAAGAGACCCAGTACTTC.

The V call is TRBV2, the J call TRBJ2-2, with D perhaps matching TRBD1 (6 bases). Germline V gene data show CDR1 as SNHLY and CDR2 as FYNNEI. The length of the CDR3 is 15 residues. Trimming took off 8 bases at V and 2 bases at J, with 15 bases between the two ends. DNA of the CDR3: TGTGCCAGCGGCCGGGACACCTTAAACACCGGGGAGCTGTTTTTT. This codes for CASGRDTLNTGELFF.

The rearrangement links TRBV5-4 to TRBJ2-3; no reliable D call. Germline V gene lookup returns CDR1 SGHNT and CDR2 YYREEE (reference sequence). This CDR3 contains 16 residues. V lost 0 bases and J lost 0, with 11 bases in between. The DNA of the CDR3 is TGTGCCAGCAGCTTGGAAGGCTTCGGCAGCACAGATACGCAGTATTTT. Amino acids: CASSLEGFGSTDTQYF.

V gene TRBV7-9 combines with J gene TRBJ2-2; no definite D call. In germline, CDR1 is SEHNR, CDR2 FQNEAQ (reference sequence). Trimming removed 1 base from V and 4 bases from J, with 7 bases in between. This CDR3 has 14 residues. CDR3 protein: CASSLVGSTGELFF. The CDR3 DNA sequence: TGTGCCAGCAGCTTAGTCGGGTCCACCGGGGAGCTGTTTTTT.

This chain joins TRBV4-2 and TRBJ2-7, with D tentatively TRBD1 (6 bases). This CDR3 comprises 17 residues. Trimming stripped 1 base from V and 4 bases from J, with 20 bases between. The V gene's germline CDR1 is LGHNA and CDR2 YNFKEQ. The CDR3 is CASSQVRGRGILYEQYF. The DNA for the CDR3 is TGTGCCAGCAGCCAAGTTAGGGGCAGGGGAATTTTGTACGAGCAGTACTTC.

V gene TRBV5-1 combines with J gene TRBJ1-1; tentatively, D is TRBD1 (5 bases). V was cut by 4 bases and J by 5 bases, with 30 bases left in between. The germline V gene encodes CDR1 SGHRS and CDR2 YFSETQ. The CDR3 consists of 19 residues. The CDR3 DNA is TGCGCCAGCAGCCTCCCGGAAACGCAACCAACAGGAGGGAAGACTGAAGCTTTCTTT. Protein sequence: CASSLPETQPTGGKTEAFF.

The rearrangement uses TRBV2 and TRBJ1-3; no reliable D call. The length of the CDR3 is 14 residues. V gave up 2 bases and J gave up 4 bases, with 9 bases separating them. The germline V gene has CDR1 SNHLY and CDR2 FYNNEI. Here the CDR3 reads CASSEIASGNTIYF. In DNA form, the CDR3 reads TGTGCCAGCAGTGAAATTGCTAGCGGAAACACCATATATTTT.

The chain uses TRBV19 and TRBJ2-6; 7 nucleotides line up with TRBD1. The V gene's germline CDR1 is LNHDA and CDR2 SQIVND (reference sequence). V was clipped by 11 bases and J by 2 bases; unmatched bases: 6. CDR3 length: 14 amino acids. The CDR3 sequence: CAVGQGAGANVLTF. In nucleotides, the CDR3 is TGTGCCGTTGGCCAGGGGGCTGGGGCCAACGTCCTGACTTTC.

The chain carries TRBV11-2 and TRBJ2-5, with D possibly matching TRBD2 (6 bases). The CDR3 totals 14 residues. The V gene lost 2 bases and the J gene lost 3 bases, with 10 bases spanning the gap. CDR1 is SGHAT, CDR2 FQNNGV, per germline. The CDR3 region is CASSLSSVEETQYF. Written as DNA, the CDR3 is TGTGCCAGCAGCTTATCTAGCGTGGAAGAGACCCAGTACTTC.

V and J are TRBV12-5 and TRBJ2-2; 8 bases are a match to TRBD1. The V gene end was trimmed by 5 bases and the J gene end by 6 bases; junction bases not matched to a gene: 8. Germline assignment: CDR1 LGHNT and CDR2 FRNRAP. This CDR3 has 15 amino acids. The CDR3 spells CASGTSTGAAGELFF. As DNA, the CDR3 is TGTGCTAGTGGTACCTCGACAGGGGCAGCCGGGGAGCTGTTTTTT. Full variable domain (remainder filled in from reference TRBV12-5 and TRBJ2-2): DARVTQTPRHKVTEMGQEVTMRCQPILGHNTVFWYRQTMMQGLELLAYFRNRAPLDDSGMPKDRFSAEMPDATLATLKIQPSEPRDSAVYFCASGTSTGAAGELFFGEGSRLTVL.

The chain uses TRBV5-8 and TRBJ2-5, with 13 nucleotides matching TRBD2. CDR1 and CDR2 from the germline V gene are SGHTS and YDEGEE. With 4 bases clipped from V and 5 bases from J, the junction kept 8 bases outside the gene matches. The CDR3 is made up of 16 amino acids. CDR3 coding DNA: TGTGCCAGCAGCACCGGGACTAGCGGGGTAGGGGAGACCCAGTACTTC. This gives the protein CASSTGTSGVGETQYF.

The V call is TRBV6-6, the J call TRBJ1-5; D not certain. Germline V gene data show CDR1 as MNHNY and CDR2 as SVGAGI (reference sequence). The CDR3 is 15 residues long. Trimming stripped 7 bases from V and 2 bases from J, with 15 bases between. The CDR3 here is CASTTEVRGNQPQHF. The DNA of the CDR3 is TGTGCCAGCACCACGGAGGTTAGGGGCAATCAGCCCCAGCATTTT.

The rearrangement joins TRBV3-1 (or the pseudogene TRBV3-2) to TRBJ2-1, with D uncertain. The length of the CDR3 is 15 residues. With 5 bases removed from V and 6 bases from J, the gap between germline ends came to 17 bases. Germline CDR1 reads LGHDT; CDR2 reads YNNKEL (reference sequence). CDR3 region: CASSNMQLSGNEQFF. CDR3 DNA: TGTGCCAGCAGCAACATGCAGCTATCGGGCAATGAGCAGTTCTTC.

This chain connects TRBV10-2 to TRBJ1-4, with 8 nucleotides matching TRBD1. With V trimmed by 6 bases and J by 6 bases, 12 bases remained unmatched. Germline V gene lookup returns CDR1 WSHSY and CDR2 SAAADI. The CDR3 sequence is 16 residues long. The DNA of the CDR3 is TGCGCCAGCAGAACCCCGAGAATGACAGGGGATGAAAAACTGTTTTTT. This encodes CASRTPRMTGDEKLFF.

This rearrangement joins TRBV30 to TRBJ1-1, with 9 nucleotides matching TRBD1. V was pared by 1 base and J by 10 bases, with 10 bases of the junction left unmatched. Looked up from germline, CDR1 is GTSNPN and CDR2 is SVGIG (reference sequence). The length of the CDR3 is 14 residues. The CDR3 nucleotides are TGTGCCTGGAGTGCGGGGGGACAGGGAAGTGTAGCTTTCTTT. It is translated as CAWSAGGQGSVAFF.

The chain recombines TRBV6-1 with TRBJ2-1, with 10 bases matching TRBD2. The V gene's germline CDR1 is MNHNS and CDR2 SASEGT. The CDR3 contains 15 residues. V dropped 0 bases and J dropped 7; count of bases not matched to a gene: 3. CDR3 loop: CASSEAERGGNEQFF. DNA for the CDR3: TGTGCCAGCAGTGAAGCGGAGCGGGGGGGGAATGAGCAGTTCTTC.

In DNA, the CDR3 is TGTGCCAGCAGCCCACCTGGCCGGGAGACTGAAGCTTTCTTT. It translates to CASSPPGRETEAFF. This sequence joins TRBV5-6 and TRBJ1-1; D call uncertain. Per germline, CDR1 SGHDT and CDR2 YYEEEE. The ends were cut back, 4 bases at V and 5 bases at J, with 15 bases in the middle. CDR3 length equals 14 residues.